Shown below are 7 T cell receptor beta chains from a single sample sequenced in a study of identical twins. MiXCR, applied by TCRdb to the 5' RACE reads, yields one record per CDR3 protein. This sample carries around 1.7 million distinct CDR3 sequences, around 33% of them seen once, and the ten largest clones take 0.25% to 0.3%. Sequences were obtained from cord blood. The origin of the receptors is a newborn girl in good health.

This clonotype has just a few counts. The chain uses TRBV29-1 and TRBJ2-1; 15 bases fit TRBD2. Trimming cost V 4 bases and J 9 bases; bases outside gene matches: 1. Germline V CDR1 and CDR2: SQVTM, ANQGSEA. The CDR3 has 13 residues. The CDR3 spells CSVGTSGGGEQFF. In DNA, the CDR3 is TGCAGCGTTGGGACTAGCGGGGGGGGTGAGCAGTTCTTC.

This chain joins TRBV3-1 and TRBJ2-1, with 9 positions matching TRBD2. Trimming at V came to 3 bases and at J to 5 bases, leaving 5 bases not matched to a gene. Germline CDR1 and CDR2: LGHDT and YNNKEL (reference sequence). The CDR3 is 15 residues long. The CDR3 here is CASSHQREVDNEQFF. The CDR3, as DNA: TGTGCCAGCAGCCACCAGCGGGAGGTGGACAATGAGCAGTTCTTC.

The chain couples TRBV20-1 to TRBJ1-2; the match to TRBD1 covers 9 bases. Looked up from germline, CDR1 is DFQATT and CDR2 is SNEGSKA (reference sequence). The junction had 5 bases not matched to a gene; V was cut back by 3 bases and J by 0 bases. The CDR3 has 15 amino acids. CDR3 region: CSASGDRASNYGYTF. In DNA, the CDR3 is TGCAGTGCTAGCGGGGACAGGGCCTCTAACTATGGCTACACCTTC.

This sequence joins TRBV20-1 and TRBJ1-1, with 9 bases fitting TRBD1. Germline values: CDR1 DFQATT, CDR2 SNEGSKA (reference sequence). Trimming at V came to 6 bases and at J to 3 bases, leaving 5 bases not matched to a gene. This CDR3 region has 13 residues. Here the CDR3 reads CSATRDRDTEAFF. The CDR3 nucleotides read TGCAGTGCCACCCGGGACAGGGACACTGAAGCTTTCTTT.

About this clonotype itself: An end of the junction differs from the germline gene, which may be a read error. The gene calls are TRBV29-1 and TRBJ1-2; D is perhaps TRBD1 (5 bases). The germline V gene encodes CDR1 SQVTM and CDR2 ANQGSEA. This CDR3 is built from 14 residues. CDR3 amino acids: CGVGGPFTYYGYTF. The CDR3 DNA reads as TGCGGCGTGGGGGGACCCTTTACTTACTATGGCTACACCTTC.

The V and J genes are TRBV24-1 and TRBJ2-3, with D possibly matching TRBD2 (6 bases). Germline values: CDR1 KGHDR, CDR2 SFDVKD. The V end was cut by 8 bases, the J end by 0 bases, with 14 bases between. This CDR3 is built from 15 residues. The CDR3 nucleotides are TGTGCCACCATCATAGACGGGAGAAGCACAGATACGCAGTATTTT. Translation gives CATIIDGRSTDTQYF.

For this clonotype: One end of the junction varies from germline; a read error may be responsible. The chain has TRBV20-1 and TRBJ2-1; a possible D gene is TRBD2 (5 bases). This CDR3 is 14 amino acids long. Germline assignment: CDR1 DFQATT and CDR2 SNEGSKA (reference sequence). The CDR3 loop reads CGARDVAPYNEQFF. CDR3 DNA: TGCGGTGCTAGAGATGTAGCGCCTTACAATGAGCAGTTCTTC.